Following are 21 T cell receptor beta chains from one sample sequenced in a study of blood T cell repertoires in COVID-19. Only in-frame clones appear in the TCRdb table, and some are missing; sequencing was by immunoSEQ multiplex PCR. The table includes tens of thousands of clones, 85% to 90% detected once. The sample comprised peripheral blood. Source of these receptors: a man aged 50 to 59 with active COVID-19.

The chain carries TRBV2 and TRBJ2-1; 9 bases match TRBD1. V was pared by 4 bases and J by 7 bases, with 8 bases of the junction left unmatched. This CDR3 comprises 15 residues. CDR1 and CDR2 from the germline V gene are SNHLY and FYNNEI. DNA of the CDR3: TGTGCCAGCAGTGGACAGGGGGTTTTGGGGAATGAGCAGTTCTTC. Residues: CASSGQGVLGNEQFF. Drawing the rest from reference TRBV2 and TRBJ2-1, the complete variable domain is EPEVTQTPSHQVTQMGQEVILRCVPISNHLYFYWYRQILGQKVEFLVSFYNNEISEKSEIFDDQFSVERPDGSNFTLKIRSTKLEDSAMYFCASSGQGVLGNEQFFGPGTRLTVL.

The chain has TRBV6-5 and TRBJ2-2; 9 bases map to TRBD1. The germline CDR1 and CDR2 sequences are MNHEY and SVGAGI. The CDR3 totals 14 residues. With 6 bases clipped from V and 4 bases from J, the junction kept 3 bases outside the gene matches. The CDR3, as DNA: TGTGCCAGCAGACAGGGGGCGGGCACCGGGGAGCTGTTTTTT. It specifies CASRQGAGTGELFF.

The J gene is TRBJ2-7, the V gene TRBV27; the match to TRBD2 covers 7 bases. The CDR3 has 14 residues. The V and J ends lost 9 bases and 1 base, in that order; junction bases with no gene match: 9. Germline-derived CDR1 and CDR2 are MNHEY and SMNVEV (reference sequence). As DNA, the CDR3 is TGTGCCAGTGCCAGCGGGAAGGGGTCCTACGAGCAGTACGTC. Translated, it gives CASASGKGSYEQYV.

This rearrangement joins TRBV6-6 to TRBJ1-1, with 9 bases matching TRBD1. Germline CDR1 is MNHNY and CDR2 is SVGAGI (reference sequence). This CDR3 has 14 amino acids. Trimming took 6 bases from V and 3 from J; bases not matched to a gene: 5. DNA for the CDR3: TGTGCCAGCAGGAAACAGGGGGCCGACACTGAAGCTTTCTTT. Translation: CASRKQGADTEAFF.

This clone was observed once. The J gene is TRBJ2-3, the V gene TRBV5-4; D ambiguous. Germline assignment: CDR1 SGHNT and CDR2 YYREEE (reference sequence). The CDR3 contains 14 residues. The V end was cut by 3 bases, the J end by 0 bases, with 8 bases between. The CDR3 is CASSSTGSTDTQYF. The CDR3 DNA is TGTGCCAGCAGCTCGACTGGCAGCACAGATACGCAGTATTTT.

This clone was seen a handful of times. CDR3 amino acids: CASSSRTSGTDNEQFF. DNA of the CDR3: TGTGCCAGCAGTTCTAGAACTAGCGGGACTGACAATGAGCAGTTCTTC. The chain combines TRBV2 with TRBJ2-1, with 10 positions matching TRBD2. After removal of 5 bases from V and 5 bases from J, the junction contained 9 bases not matched to a gene. Germline CDR1 is SNHLY and CDR2 is FYNNEI. The CDR3 is made up of 16 amino acids.

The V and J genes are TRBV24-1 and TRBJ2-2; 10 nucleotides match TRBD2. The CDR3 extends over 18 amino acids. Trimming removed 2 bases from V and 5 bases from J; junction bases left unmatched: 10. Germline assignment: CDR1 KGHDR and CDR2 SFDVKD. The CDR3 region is CATSDYVASGSRTGELFF. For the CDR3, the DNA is TGTGCCACCAGTGATTATGTCGCTAGCGGGAGTCGGACCGGGGAGCTGTTTTTT.

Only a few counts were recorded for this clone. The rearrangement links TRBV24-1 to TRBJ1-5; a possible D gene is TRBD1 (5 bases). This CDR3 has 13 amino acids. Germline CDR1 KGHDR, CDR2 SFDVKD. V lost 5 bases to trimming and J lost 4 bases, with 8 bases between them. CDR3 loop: CATSGAGNQPQHF. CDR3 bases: TGTGCCACCAGTGGGGCAGGGAATCAGCCCCAGCATTTT.

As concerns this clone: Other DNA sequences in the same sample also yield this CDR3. The CDR3: CASSLTGMNTEAFF. The DNA for the CDR3 is TGCGCCAGCAGCTTGACAGGAATGAACACTGAAGCTTTCTTT. V is TRBV5-1 and J is TRBJ1-1, with D perhaps matching TRBD1 (5 bases). Germline assignment: CDR1 SGHRS and CDR2 YFSETQ. Between the trimmed V and J ends, which lost 1 base and 0 bases, there was a span of 7 bases. The CDR3 totals 14 residues.

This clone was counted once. The CDR3 here is CASSQEIATSGANEQFF. In nucleotides, the CDR3 is TGTGCCAGCAGCCAAGAAATCGCGACTAGCGGGGCCAATGAGCAGTTCTTC. This rearrangement joins TRBV3-1 (or the pseudogene TRBV3-2) to TRBJ2-1; 11 positions agree with TRBD2. The CDR3 has 17 amino acids. Trimming at V came to 0 bases and at J to 6 bases, leaving 7 bases not matched to a gene. Germline loops: CDR1 LGHDT, CDR2 YNNKEL (reference sequence).

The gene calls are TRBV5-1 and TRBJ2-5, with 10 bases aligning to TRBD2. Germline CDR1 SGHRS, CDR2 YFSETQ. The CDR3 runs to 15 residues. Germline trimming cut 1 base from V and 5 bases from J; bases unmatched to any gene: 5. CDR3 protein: CASSLSGGAFETQYF. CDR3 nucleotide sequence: TGCGCCAGCAGCTTGAGCGGGGGGGCTTTTGAGACCCAGTACTTC.

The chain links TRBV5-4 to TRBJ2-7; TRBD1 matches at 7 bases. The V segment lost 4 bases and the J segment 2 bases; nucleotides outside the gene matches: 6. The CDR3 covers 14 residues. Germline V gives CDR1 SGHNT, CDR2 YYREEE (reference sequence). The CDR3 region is CASSDMGQPYEQYV. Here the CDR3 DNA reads TGTGCCAGCAGCGATATGGGACAGCCCTACGAGCAGTACGTC.

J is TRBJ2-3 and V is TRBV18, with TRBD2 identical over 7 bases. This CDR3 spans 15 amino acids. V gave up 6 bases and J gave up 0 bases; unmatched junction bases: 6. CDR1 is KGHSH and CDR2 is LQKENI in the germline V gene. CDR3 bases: TGTGCCAGCTCCCCAGAAGCGGGGAGCACAGATACGCAGTATTTT. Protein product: CASSPEAGSTDTQYF.

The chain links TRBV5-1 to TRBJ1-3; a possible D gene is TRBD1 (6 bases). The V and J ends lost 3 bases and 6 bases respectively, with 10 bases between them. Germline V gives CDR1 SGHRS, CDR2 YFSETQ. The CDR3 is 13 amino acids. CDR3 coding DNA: TGCGCCAGCAGCTCGACAGGTTCAAACACCATATATTTT. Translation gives CASSSTGSNTIYF.

The CDR3, as DNA: TGTGCCAGCAGCTCATCGGGACAGAGCTCTGGAAACACCATATATTTT. Its protein product is CASSSSGQSSGNTIYF. The rearrangement joins TRBV7-9 to TRBJ1-3; the match to TRBD1 covers 7 bases. Germline V gene sequence: CDR1 SEHNR, CDR2 FQNEAQ (reference sequence). After removal of 4 bases from V and 0 bases from J, the junction contained 6 bases not matched to a gene. The CDR3 length is 16 residues.

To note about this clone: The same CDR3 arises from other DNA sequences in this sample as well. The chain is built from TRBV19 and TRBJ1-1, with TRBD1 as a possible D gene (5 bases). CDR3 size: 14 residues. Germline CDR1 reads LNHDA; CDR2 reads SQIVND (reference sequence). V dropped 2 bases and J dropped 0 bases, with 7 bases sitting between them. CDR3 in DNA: TGTGCCAGTAGTATACCGGGGGTGAACACTGAAGCTTTCTTT. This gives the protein CASSIPGVNTEAFF.

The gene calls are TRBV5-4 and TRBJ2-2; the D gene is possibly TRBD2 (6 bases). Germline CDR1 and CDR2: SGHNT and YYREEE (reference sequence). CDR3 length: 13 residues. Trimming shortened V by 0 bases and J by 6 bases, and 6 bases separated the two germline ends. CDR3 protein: CASSLGLAGELFF. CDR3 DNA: TGTGCCAGCAGCTTGGGACTAGCCGGGGAGCTGTTTTTT. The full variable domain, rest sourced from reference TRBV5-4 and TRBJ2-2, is ETGVTQSPTHLIKTRGQQVTLRCSSQSGHNTVSWYQQALGQGPQFIFQYYREEENGRGNFPPRFSGLQFPNYSSELNVNALELDDSALYLCASSLGLAGELFFGEGSRLTVL.

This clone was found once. The CDR3: CATSDLARGDTQYF. CDR3 nucleotide sequence: TGTGCCACCAGTGATCTCGCCAGGGGAGATACGCAGTATTTT. This chain joins TRBV24-1 and TRBJ2-3; perhaps TRBD1 as D (6 bases). The V gene lost 3 bases and the J gene lost 5 bases, with 11 bases spanning the gap. The CDR3 loop spans 14 amino acids. CDR1 and CDR2 (germline): KGHDR, SFDVKD.

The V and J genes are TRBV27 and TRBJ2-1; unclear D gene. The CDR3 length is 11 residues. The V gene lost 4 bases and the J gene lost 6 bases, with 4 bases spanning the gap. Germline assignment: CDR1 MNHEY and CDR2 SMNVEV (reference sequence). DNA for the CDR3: TGTGCCAGCAGTTCCCTCAATGAGCAGTTCTTC. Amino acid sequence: CASSSLNEQFF.

The DNA of the CDR3 is TGTGCCAGCAGACAGATTGCTAACTATGGCTACACCTTC. The encoded protein is CASRQIANYGYTF. V and J are TRBV6-6 and TRBJ1-2; D gene unclear. V was cut by 6 bases and J by 0 bases, with 8 bases left in between. Germline assignment: CDR1 MNHNY and CDR2 SVGAGI (reference sequence). The CDR3 contains 13 residues.

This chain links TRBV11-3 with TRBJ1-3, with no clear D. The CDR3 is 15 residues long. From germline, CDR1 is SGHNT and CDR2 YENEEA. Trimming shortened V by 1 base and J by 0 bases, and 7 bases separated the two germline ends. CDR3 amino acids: CASSLAVASGNTIYF. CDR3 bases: TGTGCCAGCAGCTTAGCGGTCGCCTCTGGAAACACCATATATTTT.